Listed here are 11 T cell receptor beta chains from one sample, sequenced in a study of blood T cells in healthy people across ages. PCR was performed a second time for about 7 to 11 cycles using a sample-barcoded 5' primer and a J-beta primer mix. Each CDR3 protein gets one entry after TCRdb re-called the 5' RACE reads with MiXCR. The top ten hold 11% of the sample, which has roughly 1,500,000 distinct CDR3 sequences, 30% to 35% seen once. Sequences were obtained from blood. Every receptor here comes from a woman in her twenties or thirties in good health.

Regarding this clonotype: A read error may produce the germline difference seen at one junction end. This chain uses TRBV4-1 with TRBJ2-7; a weak D match, TRBD2 (5 bases). CDR3 length: 16 residues. CDR1 and CDR2 (germline): MGHRA, YSYEKL. The CDR3 loop reads CAGSQDKASPGDEQYF. CDR3 nucleotide sequence: TGCGCCGGCAGCCAAGATAAGGCTAGCCCGGGTGACGAGCAGTACTTC.

As for this clonotype: Being one base from a much bigger clone, this may be a read error. This chain joins TRBV10-3 and TRBJ2-4; 8 bases are a match to TRBD1. Per germline, CDR1 ENHRY and CDR2 SYGVKD. CDR3 length: 13 residues. CDR3 protein: CGITDGQGRAQYF. As DNA, the CDR3 is TGTGGCATCACCGATGGACAGGGTCGGGCTCAGTACTTC.

The gene calls are TRBV25-1 and TRBJ1-2; D perhaps matches TRBD1 (5 bases). The germline V and J ends were trimmed by 1 base and 4 bases, with 13 bases remaining between them. This CDR3 contains 15 residues. CDR1 MGHDK and CDR2 SYGVNS come from the germline V gene. The CDR3 reads CASSELGVGGYGYTF. The DNA for the CDR3 is TGTGCCAGCAGTGAATTGGGGGTTGGTGGCTATGGCTACACCTTC.

In regard to this clonotype: The junction departs from germline at one end; a sequencing error may be responsible. This chain links TRBV10-3 with TRBJ2-1; tentative D call: TRBD1 (5 bases). The germline CDR1 and CDR2 sequences are ENHRY and SYGVKD. This CDR3 has 16 amino acids. CDR3 sequence (DNA): TGTGCCGTCAGTGAGCCCAAGCAAGACAGAGACAATGAGCAGTTCTTC. Translation: CAVSEPKQDRDNEQFF.

This chain connects TRBV6-1 to TRBJ1-2; TRBD1 aligns across 8 bases. The CDR3 extends over 15 amino acids. J gave up 6 bases and V 3 bases, and 9 bases lay outside the gene matches. In germline, CDR1 is MNHNS, CDR2 SASEGT. The CDR3 DNA reads TGTGCCAGCAGTGACAAAAAGACAGGGGCCCATGGCTACACCTTC. Its protein product is CASSDKKTGAHGYTF.

The chain recombines TRBV20-1 with TRBJ1-4; maybe TRBD1 (5 bases). Germline V gene sequence: CDR1 DFQATT, CDR2 SNEGSKA (reference sequence). The CDR3 is made up of 12 amino acids. Trimming took 2 bases from V and 8 from J, leaving 9 bases between them. The CDR3 nucleotides are TGCAGTGCTAGACTCCAGGGAGAAAAACTGTTTTTT. Its translation is CSARLQGEKLFF.

This chain links TRBV18 with TRBJ2-4; 8 bases line up with TRBD2. The end of the DNA aligns better with TRBJ2-7, so the J call may be wrong. The CDR3 consists of 15 residues. Germline-derived CDR1 and CDR2 are KGHSH and LQKENI. DNA of the CDR3: TGTGCCAGCTCACGAGCCGGGACTAGGGGTTACGAGCAGTACTTC. It specifies CASSRAGTRGYEQYF.

This chain links TRBV5-1 with TRBJ2-1; D may match TRBD1 or TRBD2 (7 bases each). The germline gives CDR1 SGHRS, CDR2 YFSETQ. The CDR3 is made up of 16 amino acids. The V gene lost 3 bases and the J gene lost 4 bases, with 17 bases spanning the gap. The CDR3: CASSSLGGGAYNEQFF. The CDR3 nucleotides read TGCGCCAGCAGCTCGCTGGGAGGGGGCGCTTACAATGAGCAGTTCTTC.

The chain has TRBV6-2 or TRBV6-3 and TRBJ1-6; TRBD1 matches 9 bases. The CDR3 spans 14 residues. Germline lookup yields CDR1 MNHEY and CDR2 SVGEGT. V gave up 6 bases and J gave up 9 bases; unmatched junction bases: 6. The DNA for the CDR3 is TGTGCCAGCAGATGGGACAGGGATTCTTCACCCCTCCACTTT. It translates to CASRWDRDSSPLHF.

This clonotype was recorded many times. This chain links TRBV4-1 with TRBJ1-4; D is uncertain. The CDR3 is made up of 11 amino acids. Germline V lookup: CDR1 MGHRA, CDR2 YSYEKL. With 3 bases removed from V and 7 bases from J, the gap between germline ends came to 3 bases. CDR3 sequence: CASSQGEKLFF. The CDR3 DNA reads as TGCGCCAGCAGCCAGGGTGAAAAACTGTTTTTT.

The rearrangement uses TRBV20-1 and TRBJ2-7, with D perhaps TRBD1 (5 bases). The ends were cut back, 3 bases at V and 7 bases at J, with 16 bases in the middle. The germline gives CDR1 DFQATT, CDR2 SNEGSKA (reference sequence). This CDR3 contains 13 residues. The CDR3 DNA reads TGCAGTGCTAGTCCCAGGGCCCCGAGGGAGCAGTACTTC. Amino acids: CSASPRAPREQYF.